The clone carrying this T cell receptor (beta chain) was counted a few times. The V end lost 7 bases, the J end lost 0 bases, and 13 bases lay between the germline ends. The CDR3 extends over 14 amino acids. Germline lookup yields CDR1 SNHLY and CDR2 FYNNEI. These data come from a study of blood T cell repertoires in COVID-19. Repertoires were generated with immunoSEQ multiplex PCR, while TCRdb's copy carries only in-frame clones and drops some. The table shows under 250,000 clones, with roughly 85% occurring only once. The receptor comes from a woman aged 40 to 50 who had been exposed to COVID-19. Sequenced: PBMCs or T cells enriched from blood (not recorded which). The rearrangement uses TRBV2 and TRBJ2-7; D is uncertain. The CDR3: CASIELLSSYEQYF. The CDR3 DNA sequence: TGTGCCAGCATCGAGCTATTGAGCTCCTACGAGCAGTACTTC. The whole variable domain, remainder taken from reference TRBV2 and TRBJ2-7, is EPEVTQTPSHQVTQMGQEVILRCVPISNHLYFYWYRQILGQKVEFLVSFYNNEISEKSEIFDDQFSVERPDGSNFTLKIRSTKLEDSAMYFCASIELLSSYEQYFGPGTRLTVT.